The 14 T cell receptor beta chains below come from one sample, sequenced in a study of cytomegalovirus exposure and HLA in healthy donors. Primers for the PCR totalled 60 Vbeta and 13 Jbeta. The method was immunoSEQ multiplex PCR; TCRdb's version includes in-frame clones alone and lacks a portion of them. Altogether 150,000 to 200,000 clones are present, around four fifths being singletons, with the ten largest covering 1% to 1.5%. The sequencing sample was made of PBMCs. The receptors stem from a boy between 2 and 15 years old in good health and CMV-seronegative.

The rearrangement joins TRBV6-6 to TRBJ2-3; maybe TRBD2 (5 bases). Germline V CDR1 and CDR2: MNHNY, SVGAGI (reference sequence). V was shortened by 8 bases and J by 5 bases, with 11 bases between the two germline ends. This CDR3 region has 12 residues. CDR3 in amino acids: CASRGAQDTQYF. The CDR3 DNA reads TGTGCCAGCCGGGGAGCCCAAGATACGCAGTATTTT.

The gene calls are TRBV5-8 and TRBJ1-5, with 12 bases fitting TRBD1. The junction had 11 bases not matched to a gene; V was cut back by 3 bases and J by 10 bases. CDR3 length: 16 residues. CDR1 is SGHTS and CDR2 is YDEGEE in the germline V gene. The CDR3 sequence is CASSSGQGAIRGPQHF. The DNA for the CDR3 is TGTGCCAGCAGCTCGGGACAGGGGGCGATAAGAGGTCCCCAGCATTTT.

The chain combines TRBV6-5 with TRBJ2-7, with 7 bases matching TRBD2. The CDR3 contains 15 residues. The V segment lost 6 bases and the J segment 1 base; nucleotides outside the gene matches: 9. Germline lookup yields CDR1 MNHEY and CDR2 SVGAGI. The CDR3 region is CASSLTSGISYEQYF. The DNA for the CDR3 is TGTGCCAGCAGCCTCACCAGCGGGATTTCCTACGAGCAGTACTTC.

This clone was picked up one time. This sequence joins TRBV30 and TRBJ2-3, with 9 positions matching TRBD2. Germline V CDR1 and CDR2: GTSNPN, SVGIG (reference sequence). V shed 7 bases, J shed 2 bases, and the junction held 7 bases outside the gene matches. The CDR3 loop spans 14 amino acids. The CDR3 sequence: CASTPSGNTDTQYF. CDR3 DNA sequence: TGTGCCTCAACCCCTAGCGGGAACACAGATACGCAGTATTTT.

This chain uses TRBV11-2 with TRBJ1-1; TRBD1 matches at 9 bases. The CDR3 is 19 amino acids. Germline assignment: CDR1 SGHAT and CDR2 FQNNGV. Trimming removed 0 bases from V and 3 bases from J; junction bases left unmatched: 14. The CDR3: CASSLDEDRGSPLDTEAFF. The CDR3 region has the DNA TGTGCCAGCAGCTTAGATGAGGACAGGGGATCACCCTTGGACACTGAAGCTTTCTTT. Together with reference TRBV11-2 and TRBJ1-1, the CDR3 gives the full variable domain: EAGVAQSPRYKIIEKRQSVAFWCNPISGHATLYWYQQILGQGPKLLIQFQNNGVVDDSQLPKDRFSAERLKGVDSTLKIQPAKLEDSAVYLCASSLDEDRGSPLDTEAFFGQGTRLTVV.

This clone was seen a single time. The chain joins TRBV6-5 to TRBJ1-2; 7 nucleotides match TRBD1. The CDR3 runs 15 residues. Trimming cost V 6 bases and J 3 bases; bases outside gene matches: 10. Looked up from germline, CDR1 is MNHEY and CDR2 is SVGAGI. CDR3 amino acids: CASRGRGDRDYGYTF. CDR3 bases: TGTGCCAGCAGAGGGCGGGGGGACAGAGACTATGGCTACACCTTC.

This chain connects TRBV5-8 to TRBJ2-7; 8 bases align to TRBD1. Germline CDR1 is SGHTS and CDR2 is YDEGEE. V lost 4 bases to trimming and J lost 2 bases; unmatched junction nucleotides: 5. The CDR3 has 14 residues. CDR3 in amino acids: CASSPGQGPYEQYF. For the CDR3, the DNA is TGTGCCAGCAGCCCAGGACAGGGACCCTACGAGCAGTACTTC.

V usage is TRBV29-1 and J usage is TRBJ1-2; no firm D call. V was shortened by 6 bases and J by 3 bases, with 11 bases between the two germline ends. Germline loops: CDR1 SQVTM, CDR2 ANQGSEA. The CDR3 contains 12 residues. CDR3 bases: TGCAGCGTCCTCGGGGAGGACTATGGCTACACCTTC. Residues: CSVLGEDYGYTF.

The V call is TRBV25-1, the J call TRBJ2-1; 9 nucleotides match TRBD2. After removal of 3 bases from V and 8 bases from J, the junction contained 5 bases not matched to a gene. CDR1 and CDR2 from the germline V gene are MGHDK and SYGVNS. The CDR3 sequence is 14 residues long. The CDR3 spells CASSERGGPYEQFF. In DNA form, the CDR3 reads TGTGCCAGCAGTGAGCGGGGGGGCCCGTATGAGCAGTTCTTC.

This clone was seen a handful of times. The chain couples TRBV7-2 to TRBJ2-7; 11 bases align to TRBD2. The germline V gene encodes CDR1 SGHTA and CDR2 FQGNSA. This CDR3 region has 17 residues. V lost 9 bases, J lost 0 bases, and 13 bases stayed unmatched. CDR3 residues: CARKPGLAVNRSYEQYF. DNA for the CDR3: TGTGCCAGGAAGCCGGGACTAGCGGTGAATCGCTCCTACGAGCAGTACTTC. Full variable domain (remainder filled in from reference TRBV7-2 and TRBJ2-7): GAGVSQSPSNKVTEKGKDVELRCDPISGHTALYWYRQSLGQGLEFLIYFQGNSAPDKSGLPSDRFSAERTGGSVSTLTIQRTQQEDSAVYLCARKPGLAVNRSYEQYFGPGTRLTVT.

This chain joins TRBV7-9 and TRBJ2-3, with 11 bases identical to TRBD2. Trimming removed 5 bases from V and 2 bases from J; junction bases left unmatched: 9. The V gene's germline CDR1 is SEHNR and CDR2 FQNEAQ (reference sequence). The CDR3 runs 17 residues. The CDR3 bases are TGTGCCAGCAGCCTTTATCTGGGACTAGCGGCCACAGATACGCAGTATTTT. Protein sequence: CASSLYLGLAATDTQYF.

The CDR3 sequence is CSVERDGNQFF. The CDR3 nucleotides read TGCAGCGTTGAACGAGACGGGAATCAGTTCTTC. The V and J genes are TRBV29-1 and TRBJ2-1, with a possible D match to TRBD2 (5 bases). The CDR3 is 11 residues long. The V gene lost 2 bases and the J gene lost 13 bases, with 12 bases spanning the gap. CDR1 is SQVTM and CDR2 is ANQGSEA in the germline V gene.

The chain recombines TRBV5-1 with TRBJ1-1; D is unclear. V shed 3 bases and J shed 1 base, with 13 bases lying between them. The CDR3 length is 15 residues. Germline CDR1 and CDR2: SGHRS and YFSETQ. The CDR3 region has the DNA TGCGCCAGCAGCTCCCTAACCGGGTCGAACACTGAAGCTTTCTTT. It is translated as CASSSLTGSNTEAFF.

The chain employs TRBV11-2 and TRBJ1-3; D unresolved. Between the trimmed V and J ends, which lost 4 bases and 0 bases, there was a span of 10 bases. The length of the CDR3 is 15 residues. The germline V gene encodes CDR1 SGHAT and CDR2 FQNNGV. For the CDR3, the DNA is TGTGCCAGCAGCTACAACACCCACTCTGGAAACACCATATATTTT. Translating gives CASSYNTHSGNTIYF.